The 29 T cell receptor beta chains below all came from one sample that was sequenced in a study of early T cells in non-severe SARS-CoV-2 infection. TCRdb analysed the 5' RACE reads with MiXCR anew, one entry per CDR3 protein. The table lists approximately 85,000 distinct CDR3 sequences, about 12% of them singletons, with over 6% in the top ten. Sequenced input: whole blood. The receptors here all came from an adult who was a healthcare worker with PCR-confirmed SARS-CoV-2 infection or an uninfected control (not recorded which).

This chain connects TRBV30 to TRBJ2-7, with D possibly being TRBD1 or TRBD2 (5 bases each). Germline V CDR1 and CDR2: GTSNPN, SVGIG (reference sequence). The CDR3 totals 12 residues. CDR3 DNA: TGTGTGGGACGAGGGAAGGTATACGAGCAGTACTTC. It codes for CVGRGKVYEQYF.

This clonotype was counted ten times or more. This sequence joins TRBV2 and TRBJ1-5; 7 positions match TRBD1. V trimming: 7 bases; J trimming: 4 bases; junction bases outside the gene matches: 7. The CDR3 loop spans 14 amino acids. Per germline, CDR1 SNHLY and CDR2 FYNNEI. CDR3 coding DNA: TGTGCCAGCACGAGGGGGCAGCTAAATCAGCCCCAGCATTTT. It encodes CASTRGQLNQPQHF.

This clonotype has more than one count but fewer than ten. The chain has TRBV6-2 or TRBV6-3 and TRBJ2-5, with D possibly matching TRBD2 (6 bases). V was trimmed by 5 bases and J by 1 base, leaving 14 bases between them. This CDR3 comprises 15 residues. Germline values: CDR1 MNHEY, CDR2 SVGEGT. Written as DNA, the CDR3 is TGTGCCAGCAGTGCCTCCGGGACTCTCCAAGAGACCCAGTACTTC. It yields the protein CASSASGTLQETQYF.

This clonotype has a count of ten or more. The chain carries TRBV12-3 or TRBV12-4 and TRBJ1-2; D call uncertain. The V end was cut by 8 bases, the J end by 7 bases, with 14 bases between. The CDR3 consists of 12 residues. The CDR3 DNA sequence: TGTGCCAGCTCCAGGCTCGAGAGTGGCTACACCTTC. Translated: CASSRLESGYTF.

The table lists this clonotype with a few counts. This chain joins TRBV27 and TRBJ2-1; D ambiguous. Trimming took off 6 bases at V and 4 bases at J, with 13 bases between the two ends. Germline CDR1 MNHEY, CDR2 SMNVEV (reference sequence). The CDR3 consists of 14 residues. CDR3 residues: CASRRVSSYNEQFF. The CDR3 nucleotides read TGTGCCAGCAGGCGCGTTTCATCATACAATGAGCAGTTCTTC.

There are a few counts of this clonotype. This chain connects TRBV7-2 to TRBJ2-3; 10 positions match TRBD1. CDR1 is SGHTA, CDR2 FQGNSA, per germline. The CDR3 extends over 15 amino acids. V was clipped by 2 bases and J by 6 bases; unmatched bases: 5. The chain's CDR3 is CASSLLTGGGDTQYF. In nucleotides, the CDR3 is TGTGCCAGCAGCTTACTGACAGGGGGCGGGGATACGCAGTATTTT. Supplemented by reference TRBV7-2 and TRBJ2-3, the full variable domain reads GAGVSQSPSNKVTEKGKDVELRCDPISGHTALYWYRQSLGQGLEFLIYFQGNSAPDKSGLPSDRFSAERTGGSVSTLTIQRTQQEDSAVYLCASSLLTGGGDTQYFGPGTRLTVL.

The V call is TRBV20-1, the J call TRBJ2-3; D possibly corresponds to TRBD1 (5 bases). The CDR3 is made up of 14 amino acids. Between the trimmed V and J ends, which lost 1 base and 4 bases, there was a span of 12 bases. The germline V gene encodes CDR1 DFQATT and CDR2 SNEGSKA (reference sequence). DNA for the CDR3: TGCAGTGCTAGAGGCCGGTGGGGCTCAGATACGCAGTATTTT. Translated, it gives CSARGRWGSDTQYF.

The table lists this clonotype with a few counts. V and J are TRBV20-1 and TRBJ2-4, with 11 positions matching TRBD2. CDR1 and CDR2 from the germline V gene are DFQATT and SNEGSKA (reference sequence). The CDR3 extends over 15 amino acids. V lost 0 bases and J lost 6; bases outside the gene matches: 4. CDR3 residues: CSARDGGLAGNIQYF. Written as DNA, the CDR3 is TGCAGTGCTAGAGATGGAGGACTAGCGGGAAACATTCAGTACTTC.

V usage is TRBV7-8 and J usage is TRBJ2-3; 9 positions agree with TRBD2. Losses at the gene ends were 3 bases for V and 1 base for J; bases not matched to a gene: 5. The CDR3 is 16 amino acids. The germline V gene encodes CDR1 SGHVS and CDR2 FQNEAQ. The CDR3 loop is CASSFLGGRGTDTQYF. The CDR3, as DNA: TGTGCCAGCAGCTTCCTTGGCGGGAGGGGCACAGATACGCAGTATTTT.

This clonotype appeared many times. This chain connects TRBV27 to TRBJ2-5; D is possibly TRBD2 (6 bases). CDR3 length: 15 amino acids. Trimming removed 1 base at V and 2 bases at J, with 11 bases between. Germline V gives CDR1 MNHEY, CDR2 SMNVEV (reference sequence). The CDR3 region is CASSLYTSPQETQYF. CDR3 DNA: TGTGCCAGCAGTTTATATACTAGCCCACAAGAGACCCAGTACTTC.

This clonotype was observed a few times. V is TRBV18 and J is TRBJ1-5; D call uncertain. CDR1 and CDR2 (germline): KGHSH, LQKENI. CDR3 length equals 15 residues. V lost 2 bases and J 3 bases, leaving 11 bases between the germline ends. The CDR3, as DNA: TGTGCCAGCTCACCAACACGGACCTACAATCAGCCCCAGCATTTT. It codes for CASSPTRTYNQPQHF.

The chain employs TRBV5-6 and TRBJ2-4, with TRBD2 matching over 12 bases. J gave up 3 bases and V 4 bases, and 14 bases lay outside the gene matches. CDR3 length equals 19 residues. Germline assignment: CDR1 SGHDT and CDR2 YYEEEE. The CDR3 DNA follows: TGTGCCAGCAGCCAAACTAGCGGGAGGATTGTTTGGGACAAAAACATTCAGTACTTC. As protein: CASSQTSGRIVWDKNIQYF.

This clonotype has only a few counts. The chain combines TRBV18 with TRBJ2-3; no clear D. This CDR3 comprises 14 residues. V dropped 6 bases and J dropped 2 bases, with 12 bases sitting between them. The germline gives CDR1 KGHSH, CDR2 LQKENI. Here the CDR3 reads CASSQLRITDTQYF. In nucleotides, the CDR3 is TGTGCCAGCTCCCAACTTAGGATCACAGATACGCAGTATTTT. Combining the CDR3 with reference TRBV18 and TRBJ2-3 gives the whole variable domain NAGVMQNPRHLVRRRGQEARLRCSPMKGHSHVYWYRQLPEEGLKFMVYLQKENIIDESGMPKERFSAEFPKEGPSILRIQQVVRGDSAAYFCASSQLRITDTQYFGPGTRLTVL.

There are a few counts of this clonotype. The rearrangement joins TRBV7-2 to TRBJ2-5, with D perhaps TRBD1 (5 bases). This CDR3 comprises 17 residues. Germline CDR1 is SGHTA and CDR2 is FQGNSA. V lost 1 base to trimming and J lost 3 bases, with 18 bases between them. CDR3 sequence: CASSLGQVRQGKETQYF. CDR3 DNA sequence: TGTGCCAGCAGCTTAGGTCAGGTTAGGCAGGGAAAAGAGACCCAGTACTTC.

This chain links TRBV29-1 with TRBJ2-5; 11 bases line up with TRBD2. J was trimmed by 5 bases and V by 8 bases; bases with no gene match: 4. Germline V gene lookup returns CDR1 SQVTM and CDR2 ANQGSEA. This CDR3 is built from 12 residues. The CDR3 loop reads CSTRLAGETQYF. CDR3 bases: TGCAGCACGCGACTAGCGGGGGAGACCCAGTACTTC.

This chain links TRBV20-1 with TRBJ1-2; D not resolved. This CDR3 spans 13 amino acids. The germline V and J ends were trimmed by 7 bases and 1 base, with 13 bases remaining between them. Germline-derived CDR1 and CDR2 are DFQATT and SNEGSKA (reference sequence). CDR3 nucleotides: TGCAGTGTCGAGGGAGCCGGTAACTATGGCTACACCTTC. Protein sequence: CSVEGAGNYGYTF.

This clonotype turned up a few times. The CDR3 loop reads CASSVAPADGYTF. The CDR3 DNA reads as TGTGCCAGCAGCGTAGCCCCAGCTGATGGCTACACCTTC. V and J are TRBV9 and TRBJ1-2; D is unresolved. Trimming took 0 bases from V and 6 from J, leaving 9 bases between them. Germline V gene data show CDR1 as SGDLS and CDR2 as YYNGEE. This CDR3 is built from 13 residues.

The sample holds a few counts of this clonotype. The rearrangement joins TRBV7-2 to TRBJ2-7, with TRBD2 matching over 10 bases. Germline V CDR1 and CDR2: SGHTA, FQGNSA. This CDR3 has 16 residues. V lost 2 bases and J lost 5; bases outside the gene matches: 9. This chain's CDR3 is CASSLWGLAGADEQYF. The CDR3 DNA reads TGTGCCAGCAGCTTATGGGGGCTAGCGGGAGCAGACGAGCAGTACTTC. The whole variable domain, remainder taken from reference TRBV7-2 and TRBJ2-7, is GAGVSQSPSNKVTEKGKDVELRCDPISGHTALYWYRQSLGQGLEFLIYFQGNSAPDKSGLPSDRFSAERTGGSVSTLTIQRTQQEDSAVYLCASSLWGLAGADEQYFGPGTRLTVT.

The J gene is TRBJ2-3, the V gene TRBV12-3 or TRBV12-4; 7 nucleotides line up with TRBD2. CDR3 length equals 16 residues. V was pared by 5 bases and J by 0 bases, with 8 bases of the junction left unmatched. The chain's CDR3 is CASSGTPGGSTDTQYF. CDR3 DNA: TGTGCCAGCAGTGGTACTCCGGGAGGTAGCACAGATACGCAGTATTTT.

This clonotype showed up just a few times. The J gene is TRBJ1-2, the V gene TRBV19; 8 nucleotides line up with TRBD1. The length of the CDR3 is 16 residues. Germline-derived CDR1 and CDR2 are LNHDA and SQIVND (reference sequence). V dropped 8 bases and J dropped 8; count of bases not matched to a gene: 19. The DNA of the CDR3 is TGTGCCAGTTCTGAACGGGCCGGGACAGGCGCTAGAGGCTACACCTTC. Protein product: CASSERAGTGARGYTF.

The sample holds a few counts of this clonotype. The chain has TRBV7-2 and TRBJ1-2; 7 bases map to TRBD1. Per germline, CDR1 SGHTA and CDR2 FQGNSA. V shed 5 bases, J shed 6 bases, and the junction held 9 bases outside the gene matches. The CDR3 consists of 14 residues. The CDR3 DNA is TGTGCCAGCAGCGATAGGGACAGTGGGGATGGCTACACCTTC. Protein: CASSDRDSGDGYTF.

The chain uses TRBV4-1 and TRBJ2-3, with D tentatively TRBD2 (6 bases). V lost 4 bases and J lost 2, with 10 bases in between. The CDR3 length is 14 residues. In germline, CDR1 is MGHRA, CDR2 YSYEKL. The CDR3 here is CASSRDFNTDTQYF. CDR3 nucleotides: TGCGCCAGCAGCCGGGACTTTAACACAGATACGCAGTATTTT.

The chain has TRBV19 and TRBJ2-1; 9 bases are a match to TRBD2. CDR3 length: 15 amino acids. CDR1 LNHDA and CDR2 SQIVND come from the germline V gene (reference sequence). The V segment lost 1 base and the J segment 8 bases; nucleotides outside the gene matches: 6. CDR3 nucleotide sequence: TGTGCCAGTAGTATAGCCGCGGGAGGGCCTGATGAGCAGTTCTTC. It translates to CASSIAAGGPDEQFF.

This clonotype was recorded a few times. The J gene is TRBJ2-7, the V gene TRBV29-1, with 8 bases fitting TRBD2. Germline CDR1 is SQVTM and CDR2 is ANQGSEA. The CDR3 spans 16 residues. Unmatched junction bases numbered 19, after V lost 7 bases and J lost 5 bases. The CDR3 coding sequence is TGCAGCGCGGGGGGGGACGCGGCGGGAGTAAGAGACGAGCAGTACTTC. Translating gives CSAGGDAAGVRDEQYF.

The rearrangement uses TRBV6-2 or TRBV6-3 and TRBJ1-1; no definite D call. The CDR3 is 11 residues long. The ends were cut back, 5 bases at V and 4 bases at J, with 5 bases in the middle. Germline CDR1 reads MNHEY; CDR2 reads SVGEGT. The CDR3 protein is CASSRATEAFF. CDR3 nucleotide sequence: TGTGCCAGCAGTAGGGCCACTGAAGCTTTCTTT.

This clonotype has a handful of counts. The J gene is TRBJ2-1, the V gene TRBV24-1, with D perhaps matching TRBD2 (5 bases). Trimming cost V 4 bases and J 6 bases, with 15 bases left between them. This CDR3 has 15 residues. The germline CDR1 and CDR2 sequences are KGHDR and SFDVKD. CDR3 DNA: TGTGCCACCAGTGAAAGCGGAGAGTTCCGCAATGAGCAGTTCTTC. This codes for CATSESGEFRNEQFF.

This clonotype was recorded many times. V is TRBV4-3 and J is TRBJ2-5; TRBD1 agrees at 7 bases. V lost 2 bases, J lost 0 bases, and 6 bases stayed unmatched. This CDR3 is built from 16 residues. The germline gives CDR1 LGHNA, CDR2 YSLEER. In DNA, the CDR3 is TGCGCCAGCAGCCAATCGACAGGGAATTACCAAGAGACCCAGTACTTC. Residues: CASSQSTGNYQETQYF.

The chain couples TRBV11-2 to TRBJ2-5, with TRBD1 matching 9 bases. The germline V gene has CDR1 SGHAT and CDR2 FQNNGV. This CDR3 is built from 18 residues. The ends lost 4 bases at V and 0 bases at J; junction bases unmatched: 12. This chain's CDR3 is CASSYRIGTGNNQETQYF. The CDR3 nucleotides read TGTGCCAGCAGCTACCGCATCGGGACAGGGAATAACCAAGAGACCCAGTACTTC. Drawing the rest from reference TRBV11-2 and TRBJ2-5, the complete variable domain is EAGVAQSPRYKIIEKRQSVAFWCNPISGHATLYWYQQILGQGPKLLIQFQNNGVVDDSQLPKDRFSAERLKGVDSTLKIQPAKLEDSAVYLCASSYRIGTGNNQETQYFGPGTRLLVL.

There are a few counts of this clonotype. The chain carries TRBV11-3 and TRBJ1-1; D possibly corresponds to TRBD1 (6 bases). Germline CDR1 reads SGHNT; CDR2 reads YENEEA. The CDR3 spans 14 residues. Trimming shortened V by 5 bases and J by 2 bases, and 12 bases separated the two germline ends. CDR3 DNA: TGTGCCAGCAGCCCAGGGACACCAAACACTGAAGCTTTCTTT. Translating gives CASSPGTPNTEAFF.